This T cell receptor (beta chain) emerged from a study of cytomegalovirus exposure and HLA in healthy donors. CDR3 length: 15 amino acids. Looked up from germline, CDR1 is MNHEY and CDR2 is SVGAGI. Trimming left V 0 bases short and J 1 base short, with 4 bases between. Researchers ran the PCR with 60 Vbeta and 13 Jbeta primers. Some clones are missing from TCRdb's copy, which holds only in-frame ones; the method was immunoSEQ multiplex PCR. The profile shows roughly 160,000 clones, about 80% of them singletons. Healthy bone marrow donors made up the donor group. In regard to this clone: Its specificity is not known.

General study findings and limits: For most TCR beta V segments, an earlier analysis put the productive rate at about 87% or about 30% of the time. Accurate prediction of HLA-A and HLA-B alleles (for most subjects) was reportedly achieved from TCR beta sequences.

The TCR originated in a man aged 18 to 30 in good health and CMV-seropositive. The sequencing input was PBMCs. This chain links TRBV6-5 with TRBJ2-6; D is undetermined. Here the CDR3 DNA reads TGTGCCAGCAGTTACTCCGGGTCTGGGGCCAACGTCCTGACTTTC. It specifies CASSYSGSGANVLTF.